These 19 T cell receptor beta chains were sequenced from one sample in a study of human T cells and chemical hapten exposure (dated by TCRdb to the early 2020s). The library relied on RACE. Sequencing instrument: NextSeq 500. In TCRdb, the public reads were trimmed at Q25 with fastp and aligned with MiXCR, with productive beta chains retained. Rows matching on CDR3 protein sequence are summarized as one entry with the most common DNA and genes. This sample lists fewer than 100,000 distinct CDR3 sequences; about an eighth were detected once. The top ten constitute 3.5% to 4.5% of the sample. The sample's time point label, in plain terms: patch test 1, 2 weeks after DPC sensitization. The sample's treatment or condition label, decoded: therapeutic diphenylcyclopropenone sensitization with weekly scalp DPC. The sequenced sample was whole blood, obtained in connection with sensitization to the hapten diphenylcyclopropenone (DPC). The receptors stem from a woman between 55 and 75 years old with alopecia areata. Some clones in this sample may be carry-over from other donors' samples.

The chain joins TRBV29-1 to TRBJ2-1; 10 nucleotides line up with TRBD2. The germline gives CDR1 SQVTM, CDR2 ANQGSEA. Trimming at V came to 4 bases and at J to 4 bases, leaving 4 bases not matched to a gene. The CDR3 sequence is 14 residues long. Here the CDR3 DNA reads TGCAGCGTTGCACTAGCGGGGTCATACAATGAGCAGTTCTTC. It is translated as CSVALAGSYNEQFF.

The chain employs TRBV19 and TRBJ1-2; possibly TRBD1 for D (5 bases). V was pared by 2 bases and J by 8 bases, with 12 bases between. This CDR3 is built from 13 residues. The germline CDR1 and CDR2 sequences are LNHDA and SQIVND (reference sequence). The CDR3 DNA sequence: TGTGCCAGTAGTATATCCAGGGTGGCCGGCTACACCTTC. It codes for CASSISRVAGYTF.

The table lists this clonotype with many counts. This chain uses TRBV9 with TRBJ2-3, with D perhaps TRBD1 (6 bases). V lost 4 bases and J lost 0, with 15 bases in between. Germline CDR1 SGDLS, CDR2 YYNGEE. The CDR3 length is 16 residues. The CDR3 loop is CASSRWAGVSTDTQYF. The CDR3 DNA is TGTGCCAGCAGCCGATGGGCAGGGGTAAGCACAGATACGCAGTATTTT.

This clonotype turned up a few times. V and J are TRBV12-2 and TRBJ2-7; TRBD1 is taken as the D call from the table, unchecked against the DNA. TRBV12-2 is a pseudogene. The CDR3 consists of 16 residues. As DNA, the CDR3 is TGTGCAAGTCGCACCCCGGTGGCCGGGTCCTCCTACGAGCAGTACTTC. Encoded protein: CASRTPVAGSSYEQYF.

Many counts were recorded for this clonotype. The V gene is TRBV24-1, the J gene TRBJ2-2; D is unresolved. Germline loops: CDR1 KGHDR, CDR2 SFDVKD. Trimming removed 6 bases at V and 3 bases at J, with 13 bases between. The CDR3 spans 15 residues. CDR3 DNA sequence: TGTGCCACCAGTCAGTTTCCAGCCGACACCGGGGAGCTGTTTTTT. Residues: CATSQFPADTGELFF.

This clonotype was counted many times. V is TRBV9 and J is TRBJ2-1; TRBD2 matches at 8 bases. Per germline, CDR1 SGDLS and CDR2 YYNGEE. This CDR3 is built from 15 residues. Unmatched junction bases numbered 2, after V lost 0 bases and J lost 3 bases. CDR3 loop: CASSVVAGGYNEQFF. The DNA for the CDR3 is TGTGCCAGCAGCGTAGTCGCGGGGGGCTACAATGAGCAGTTCTTC.

V usage is TRBV11-2 and J usage is TRBJ2-3; no reliable D call. V was trimmed by 0 bases and J by 5 bases, leaving 12 bases between them. Germline V CDR1 and CDR2: SGHAT, FQNNGV. This CDR3 is 15 amino acids long. CDR3 nucleotide sequence: TGTGCCAGCAGCTTAGAGAACATCTTGTTAGATACGCAGTATTTT. This gives the protein CASSLENILLDTQYF.

The sample holds a few counts of this clonotype. The rearrangement uses TRBV6-6 and TRBJ1-2; TRBD1 aligns across 10 bases. This CDR3 contains 14 residues. Germline CDR1 and CDR2: MNHNY and SVGAGI (reference sequence). V was pared by 7 bases and J by 5 bases, with 7 bases of the junction left unmatched. CDR3 region: CASTPDRGYYGYTF. Here the CDR3 DNA reads TGTGCCAGCACCCCGGACAGGGGGTATTATGGCTACACCTTC.

The rearrangement uses TRBV4-2 and TRBJ2-5; D is unclear. CDR3 size: 15 residues. V was pared by 0 bases and J by 2 bases, with 10 bases between. Per the germline V gene, CDR1 is LGHNA and CDR2 is YNFKEQ. CDR3 bases: TGTGCCAGCAGCCAAGAAGGACGGATACAAGAGACCCAGTACTTC. This encodes CASSQEGRIQETQYF.

This clonotype has more than one count but fewer than ten. The J gene is TRBJ1-1, the V gene TRBV3-1; the D is unclear. The CDR3 runs 12 residues. V was clipped by 5 bases and J by 7 bases, with 11 bases between them. The germline CDR1 and CDR2 sequences are LGHDT and YNNKEL (reference sequence). In DNA, the CDR3 is TGTGCCAGCAGCTTTGTTGAGGGTGAAGCTTTCTTT. Protein product: CASSFVEGEAFF.

The sample holds a few counts of this clonotype. The rearrangement links TRBV12-3 or TRBV12-4 to TRBJ1-4; 7 bases align to TRBD1. V was pared by 8 bases and J by 4 bases, with 7 bases of the junction left unmatched. The CDR3 length is 14 residues. CDR3 sequence (DNA): TGTGCCAGCCGAATGGGACAGTTTAATGAAAAACTGTTTTTT. Residues: CASRMGQFNEKLFF.

This clonotype was detected a few times. The chain carries TRBV20-1 and TRBJ2-7; TRBD1 is a possible D gene (6 bases). The CDR3 runs to 12 residues. The V and J ends lost 5 bases and 4 bases respectively, with 12 bases between them. Germline CDR1 reads DFQATT; CDR2 reads SNEGSKA (reference sequence). CDR3 in amino acids: CSAYRVNYEQYF. CDR3 nucleotides: TGCAGTGCTTACAGGGTTAATTACGAGCAGTACTTC.

The chain uses TRBV12-3 or TRBV12-4 and TRBJ2-1; D possibly corresponds to TRBD2 (5 bases). Trimming shortened V by 5 bases and J by 2 bases, and 16 bases separated the two germline ends. The CDR3 runs to 16 residues. CDR3 coding DNA: TGTGCCAGCAGTGAGGGTGGGCAGCTAGCCTACAATGAGCAGTTCTTC. Its protein product is CASSEGGQLAYNEQFF.

This clonotype appeared many times. The V and J genes are TRBV20-1 and TRBJ1-5; D gene uncertain. In germline, CDR1 is DFQATT, CDR2 SNEGSKA (reference sequence). The V end lost 3 bases, the J end lost 1 base, and 4 bases lay between the germline ends. The CDR3 has 12 amino acids. The CDR3 region is CSASASNQPQHF. In DNA form, the CDR3 reads TGCAGTGCTAGTGCGAGCAATCAGCCCCAGCATTTT.

In its sample, this clonotype was seen a few times. J is TRBJ1-3 and V is TRBV18; D unclear. CDR1 KGHSH and CDR2 LQKENI come from the germline V gene. The CDR3 loop spans 15 amino acids. V lost 2 bases to trimming and J lost 0 bases, with 8 bases between them. In DNA, the CDR3 is TGTGCCAGCTCACCAGAATTCAACTCTGGAAACACCATATATTTT. Translation: CASSPEFNSGNTIYF.

This clonotype has at least ten counts. The chain links TRBV29-1 to TRBJ2-5, with TRBD2 matching over 8 bases. Germline-derived CDR1 and CDR2 are SQVTM and ANQGSEA. J gave up 5 bases and V 4 bases, and 9 bases lay outside the gene matches. This CDR3 has 14 amino acids. The CDR3 coding sequence is TGCAGCGTTGTCGGCGCGGGGGGCGGCGAGACCCAGTACTTC. This encodes CSVVGAGGGETQYF.

This chain connects TRBV12-3 or TRBV12-4 to TRBJ2-3; 12 positions match TRBD2. The CDR3 loop spans 16 amino acids. The V gene end was trimmed by 1 base and the J gene end by 4 bases; junction bases not matched to a gene: 3. CDR3 nucleotides: TGTGCCAGCAGTTTAGAACCTAGCGGGGGGGCAGATACGCAGTATTTT. Protein sequence: CASSLEPSGGADTQYF.

This clonotype was counted a few times. This rearrangement joins TRBV20-1 to TRBJ2-7; weak D call: TRBD2 (5 bases). Trimming left V 0 bases short and J 0 bases short, with 12 bases between. Germline values: CDR1 DFQATT, CDR2 SNEGSKA (reference sequence). This CDR3 contains 15 residues. The CDR3 DNA is TGCAGTGCTAGAGATGAGAGGGTCTTCTCCTACGAGCAGTACTTC. This gives the protein CSARDERVFSYEQYF.

This clonotype turned up a few times. The chain carries TRBV5-1 and TRBJ2-7; D possibly corresponds to TRBD1 (5 bases). CDR1 and CDR2 from the germline V gene are SGHRS and YFSETQ. This CDR3 has 16 residues. V lost 0 bases and J 1 base, leaving 14 bases between the germline ends. The CDR3 loop reads CASSLGPDTLSYEQYF. The CDR3 DNA reads TGCGCCAGCAGCTTGGGTCCGGACACCCTGTCCTACGAGCAGTACTTC.